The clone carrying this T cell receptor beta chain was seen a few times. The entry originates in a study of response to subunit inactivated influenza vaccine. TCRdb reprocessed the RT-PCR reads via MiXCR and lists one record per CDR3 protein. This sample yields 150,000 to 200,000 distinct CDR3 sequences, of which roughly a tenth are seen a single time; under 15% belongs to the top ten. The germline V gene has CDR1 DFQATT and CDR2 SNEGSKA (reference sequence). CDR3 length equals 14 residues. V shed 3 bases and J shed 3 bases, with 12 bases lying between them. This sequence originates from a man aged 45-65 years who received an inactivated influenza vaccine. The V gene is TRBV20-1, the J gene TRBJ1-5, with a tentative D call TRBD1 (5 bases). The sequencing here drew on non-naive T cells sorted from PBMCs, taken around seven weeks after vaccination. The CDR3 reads CSASGTDYNQPQHF. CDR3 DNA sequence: TGCAGTGCTAGCGGGACGGACTACAATCAGCCCCAGCATTTT.